These 29 T cell receptor beta chains were sequenced from one sample in a study of CD8 T cells in ankylosing spondylitis. Study-level results: Among TCR beta sequences, a motif of fewer than 10 highly homologous variants appeared characteristic of ankylosing spondylitis blood.

No cognate antigen is known for these TCRs. TCRdb passed the 5' RACE reads through MiXCR, listing each CDR3 protein once. The data hold a few hundred thousand distinct CDR3 sequences, with about 12% observed a single time. Input material: blood, either unsorted or a sorted T cell fraction (not recorded which). The receptors derive from a male donor with ankylosing spondylitis.

This chain uses TRBV20-1 with TRBJ2-1, with D hard to call. Trimming stripped 0 bases from V and 3 bases from J, with 15 bases between. Germline CDR1 and CDR2: DFQATT and SNEGSKA (reference sequence). The CDR3 loop spans 16 amino acids. The CDR3 protein is CSARDLGGANYNEQFF. DNA of the CDR3: TGCAGTGCTAGAGATCTGGGTGGAGCAAACTACAATGAGCAGTTCTTC.

The chain is built from TRBV12-3 or TRBV12-4 and TRBJ1-1; D is ambiguous. This CDR3 spans 16 amino acids. V was cut by 5 bases and J by 1 base, with 17 bases left in between. The CDR3 region has the DNA TGTGCCAGCAGTGATCCTGATGTAGGGCGGAACACTGAAGCTTTCTTT. This translates into CASSDPDVGRNTEAFF.

The chain joins TRBV5-6 to TRBJ1-1; TRBD1 is a possible D gene (5 bases). The germline CDR1 and CDR2 sequences are SGHDT and YYEEEE. Deletions cut 1 base from V and 4 bases from J, with 14 bases between. CDR3 length: 15 residues. The CDR3 nucleotides read TGTGCCAGCAGCTTGTGGGGGTTAGGGCCCACTGAAGCTTTCTTT. Translated: CASSLWGLGPTEAFF.

CDR3 in amino acids: CASLRGRGQETQYF. The CDR3 DNA is TGTGCCAGCCTGAGAGGGAGGGGCCAAGAGACCCAGTACTTC. The chain is built from TRBV2 and TRBJ2-5; TRBD2 matches 7 bases. Germline V lookup: CDR1 SNHLY, CDR2 FYNNEI. CDR3 length equals 14 residues. After removal of 8 bases from V and 1 base from J, the junction contained 7 bases not matched to a gene.

This clonotype turned up a few times. J is TRBJ2-7 and V is TRBV6-1, with D maybe TRBD1 (6 bases). Germline loops: CDR1 MNHNS, CDR2 SASEGT. CDR3 size: 12 residues. The V end lost 8 bases, the J end lost 13 bases, and 21 bases lay between the germline ends. CDR3 region: CASRDTTFVHYV. Written as DNA, the CDR3 is TGTGCCAGCCGGGACACGACCTTCGTGCACTACGTC.

CDR3 DNA: TGTGCCAGCAGTTCCAGGGTAAGCAATCAGCCCCAGCATTTT. Translating it yields CASSSRVSNQPQHF. The chain employs TRBV27 and TRBJ1-5; D perhaps matches TRBD1 (5 bases). CDR1 is MNHEY and CDR2 is SMNVEV in the germline V gene (reference sequence). The CDR3 spans 14 residues. Trimming took 4 bases from V and 1 from J, leaving 8 bases between them.

Many counts were recorded for this clonotype. This chain uses TRBV2 with TRBJ2-3; 7 bases fit TRBD1. The junction had 8 bases not matched to a gene; V was cut back by 6 bases and J by 2 bases. This CDR3 has 15 amino acids. CDR1 and CDR2 (germline): SNHLY, FYNNEI. CDR3: CASRWDSGSTDTQYF. CDR3 nucleotide sequence: TGTGCCAGCAGATGGGACAGCGGATCCACAGATACGCAGTATTTT.

A few counts support this clonotype. This sequence joins TRBV24-1 and TRBJ2-2; tentatively, D is TRBD1 or TRBD2 (6 bases each). The CDR3 runs to 17 residues. Trimming removed 2 bases at V and 0 bases at J, with 12 bases between. Germline V CDR1 and CDR2: KGHDR, SFDVKD. CDR3 DNA sequence: TGTGCCACCAGTGATTCTGGGGGGCTAGCGAACACCGGGGAGCTGTTTTTT. Its translation is CATSDSGGLANTGELFF.

The DNA of the CDR3 is TGCAGTGCCAGACTCCTGGGCGGGAGGCCGTCGTACCAAGAGACCCAGTACTTC. Translated: CSARLLGGRPSYQETQYF. The rearrangement links TRBV20-1 to TRBJ2-5; 8 nucleotides match TRBD2. CDR1 is DFQATT and CDR2 is SNEGSKA in the germline V gene (reference sequence). The CDR3 extends over 18 amino acids. The trim removed 6 bases at V and 0 bases at J, leaving 18 bases unmatched.

This clonotype was counted a few times. This sequence joins TRBV20-1 and TRBJ2-1; 9 nucleotides agree with TRBD1. Germline CDR1 is DFQATT and CDR2 is SNEGSKA (reference sequence). J lost 5 bases, V lost 0 bases, and 8 bases had no gene match. The CDR3 is 16 residues long. The CDR3 nucleotides are TGCAGTGCTAGAGATCGGGACAGGGAGGGACACAATGAGCAGTTCTTC. Protein: CSARDRDREGHNEQFF.

This clonotype has just a few counts. The J gene is TRBJ1-1, the V gene TRBV5-1, with D uncertain. There are 14 residues in the CDR3. The V gene lost 1 base and the J gene lost 1 base, with 8 bases spanning the gap. CDR1 and CDR2 (germline): SGHRS, YFSETQ. CDR3 protein: CASSLRSENTEAFF. DNA of the CDR3: TGCGCCAGCAGCTTGAGGTCGGAGAACACTGAAGCTTTCTTT.

This clonotype has only a few counts. CDR3 in amino acids: CASSLDSGSSYNEQFF. CDR3 coding DNA: TGTGCCAGCAGCTTAGATAGCGGGAGCTCCTACAATGAGCAGTTCTTC. J is TRBJ2-1 and V is TRBV7-8; 9 positions match TRBD2. V lost 1 base and J lost 0; bases outside the gene matches: 1. The CDR3 loop spans 16 amino acids. Germline V lookup: CDR1 SGHVS, CDR2 FQNEAQ.

The rearrangement joins TRBV29-1 to TRBJ1-1; D not resolved. From germline, CDR1 is SQVTM and CDR2 ANQGSEA. V was pared by 7 bases and J by 2 bases, with 11 bases between. This CDR3 contains 12 residues. The CDR3 DNA sequence: TGCAGCGGGCATAGACGCAACACTGAAGCTTTCTTT. Translation: CSGHRRNTEAFF.

The chain combines TRBV6-1 with TRBJ1-2, with 8 bases identical to TRBD1. V lost 5 bases, J lost 8 bases, and 10 bases stayed unmatched. Germline CDR1 MNHNS, CDR2 SASEGT. The CDR3 is 14 amino acids. The CDR3 DNA sequence: TGTGCCAGCAGTAAATTGGACAGGGCGCAAGGCTACACCTTC. Translated: CASSKLDRAQGYTF.

This clonotype has a handful of counts. The rearrangement joins TRBV5-1 to TRBJ2-3, with TRBD2 matching over 8 bases. Germline V gene sequence: CDR1 SGHRS, CDR2 YFSETQ. This CDR3 comprises 17 residues. Trimming at V came to 3 bases and at J to 5 bases, leaving 14 bases not matched to a gene. CDR3 nucleotides: TGCGCCAGCAGCTCAAAACTAGCGGCCCAGGGGAGAGATACGCAGTATTTT. This codes for CASSSKLAAQGRDTQYF.

This clonotype was observed at least ten times. The chain is built from TRBV20-1 and TRBJ2-1; the D is unclear. The V and J ends lost 0 bases and 2 bases respectively, with 14 bases between them. CDR1 is DFQATT, CDR2 SNEGSKA, per germline (reference sequence). There are 16 residues in the CDR3. The CDR3 nucleotides are TGCAGTGCTAGAGACTTAAGCGTAAAAACCTACAATGAGCAGTTCTTC. Protein sequence: CSARDLSVKTYNEQFF.

This chain links TRBV9 with TRBJ2-1; D gene uncertain. The CDR3 has 16 residues. Germline-derived CDR1 and CDR2 are SGDLS and YYNGEE. V lost 0 bases and J 6 bases, leaving 16 bases between the germline ends. This CDR3 reads CASSVEVAALGNEQFF. In nucleotides, the CDR3 is TGTGCCAGCAGCGTAGAAGTGGCGGCATTAGGCAATGAGCAGTTCTTC.

CDR3 coding DNA: TGTGCCAGCAGCCACAGAACAGGGTCTGGCTACACCTTC. Amino acid sequence: CASSHRTGSGYTF. The V gene is TRBV3-1, the J gene TRBJ1-2; TRBD1 might be the D (6 bases). The V end lost 3 bases, the J end lost 7 bases, and 12 bases lay between the germline ends. CDR1 and CDR2 (germline): LGHDT, YNNKEL (reference sequence). CDR3 length: 13 residues.

The chain carries TRBV7-2 and TRBJ2-3, with D unresolved. In germline, CDR1 is SGHTA, CDR2 FQGNSA. The CDR3 runs 14 residues. The V gene lost 3 bases and the J gene lost 1 base, with 8 bases spanning the gap. The CDR3 nucleotides read TGTGCCAGCAGCTTCCAAGCGCGCACAGATACGCAGTATTTT. Translating gives CASSFQARTDTQYF.

The chain joins TRBV6-2 or TRBV6-3 to TRBJ2-6, with 9 nucleotides matching TRBD1. This CDR3 contains 16 residues. V trimming: 6 bases; J trimming: 1 base; junction bases outside the gene matches: 4. CDR1 and CDR2 (germline): MNHEY, SVGEGT. The DNA for the CDR3 is TGTGCCAGCAGACGACAGGGGGTGTCTGGGGCCAACGTCCTGACTTTC. This sequence encodes CASRRQGVSGANVLTF.

This clonotype came up a few times. The J gene is TRBJ2-1, the V gene TRBV5-1, with 10 bases that match TRBD2. There are 15 residues in the CDR3. Trimming removed 2 bases from V and 5 bases from J; junction bases left unmatched: 4. Per germline, CDR1 SGHRS and CDR2 YFSETQ. The CDR3 DNA is TGCGCCAGCAGCTTTCTAGCGGGAGAAGACAATGAGCAGTTCTTC. It specifies CASSFLAGEDNEQFF.

This clonotype was found a few times. The CDR3 bases are TGTGCCAGCAGTCCTACAGGGGAAGGCACTAATGAAAAACTGTTTTTT. Its protein is CASSPTGEGTNEKLFF. The chain couples TRBV12-3 or TRBV12-4 to TRBJ1-4, with 7 positions matching TRBD1. The CDR3 contains 16 residues. The ends lost 5 bases at V and 2 bases at J; junction bases unmatched: 8.

The CDR3 loop is CSAGPGIQETQYF. In nucleotides, the CDR3 is TGCAGTGCTGGCCCCGGGATCCAAGAGACCCAGTACTTC. The V call is TRBV20-1, the J call TRBJ2-5; maybe TRBD2 (5 bases). Trimming cost V 5 bases and J 1 base, with 11 bases left between them. This CDR3 is built from 13 residues. Germline CDR1 DFQATT, CDR2 SNEGSKA (reference sequence).

This clonotype occurred a few times. The chain joins TRBV5-1 to TRBJ2-7, with 8 positions matching TRBD2. The CDR3 has 14 amino acids. Per the germline V gene, CDR1 is SGHRS and CDR2 is YFSETQ. The ends lost 1 base at V and 2 bases at J; junction bases unmatched: 2. The CDR3 DNA sequence: TGCGCCAGCAGCTTGCTTAGCGGGACCTACGAGCAGTACGTC. Protein product: CASSLLSGTYEQYV.

The gene calls are TRBV2 and TRBJ2-1; D call uncertain. The V end was cut by 4 bases, the J end by 4 bases, with 8 bases between. Germline CDR1 SNHLY, CDR2 FYNNEI. This CDR3 is 13 amino acids long. The CDR3 DNA reads as TGTGCCAGCAGTGGTGGCTTTTACAATGAGCAGTTCTTC. This translates into CASSGGFYNEQFF. The complete variable domain, with remaining parts taken from reference TRBV2 and TRBJ2-1, reads EPEVTQTPSHQVTQMGQEVILRCVPISNHLYFYWYRQILGQKVEFLVSFYNNEISEKSEIFDDQFSVERPDGSNFTLKIRSTKLEDSAMYFCASSGGFYNEQFFGPGTRLTVL.

This clonotype was found a few times. The chain uses TRBV29-1 and TRBJ2-2, with D possibly TRBD1 on 5 matching bases. The CDR3 covers 15 residues. Germline CDR1 and CDR2: SQVTM and ANQGSEA. Trimming took off 6 bases at V and 4 bases at J, with 18 bases between the two ends. CDR3 region: CSVDSGLGVTGELFF. DNA for the CDR3: TGCAGCGTCGATTCTGGCTTAGGGGTCACCGGGGAGCTGTTTTTT.

The rearrangement joins TRBV20-1 to TRBJ1-1; maybe TRBD1 (6 bases). CDR1 and CDR2 (germline): DFQATT, SNEGSKA (reference sequence). The CDR3 contains 17 residues. V was cut by 1 base and J by 0 bases, with 18 bases left in between. DNA for the CDR3: TGCAGTGCTAGAGTCGGCTTTATTGGACAGATGAACACTGAAGCTTTCTTT. Its translation is CSARVGFIGQMNTEAFF.

Many counts were recorded for this clonotype. J is TRBJ1-2 and V is TRBV7-9; a weak D match, TRBD1 (6 bases). In germline, CDR1 is SEHNR, CDR2 FQNEAQ (reference sequence). Between the trimmed V and J ends, which lost 2 bases and 6 bases, there was a span of 10 bases. CDR3 length: 13 amino acids. The CDR3 is CASSLRTDDGYTF. As DNA, the CDR3 is TGTGCCAGCAGCTTAAGGACAGACGATGGCTACACCTTC. The variable domain in full, with the rest retrieved from reference TRBV7-9 and TRBJ1-2, is DTGVSQNPRHKITKRGQNVTFRCDPISEHNRLYWYRQTLGQGPEFLTYFQNEAQLEKSRLLSDRFSAERPKGSFSTLEIQRTEQGDSAMYLCASSLRTDDGYTFGSGTRLTVV.

In this sample, this clonotype turned up many times. The chain employs TRBV24-1 and TRBJ1-1; D is possibly TRBD1 (5 bases). The CDR3 contains 14 residues. The V and J ends lost 7 bases and 1 base respectively, with 12 bases between them. The germline V gene has CDR1 KGHDR and CDR2 SFDVKD. DNA of the CDR3: TGTGCCACCAGATCAGGGAGAGGGAACACTGAAGCTTTCTTT. It is translated as CATRSGRGNTEAFF.